These 16 T cell receptor beta chains originate from one sample sequenced in a study of shared clonotypes between healthy human individuals. CD8 cells classed as naive were CD45RO-negative and positively selected for CCR7, excluding terminally differentiated effector memory CD45RA+ cells. Method: immunoSEQ multiplex PCR; TCRdb's copy keeps in-frame clones and lacks some. The table includes 2 million or so clones, 85% to 95% detected once. The material sequenced was naive CD8+ T cells sorted from blood. These receptors all come from a man aged 18 to 35 in good health.

The rearrangement uses TRBV19 and TRBJ1-2, with D tentatively TRBD1 (5 bases). From germline, CDR1 is LNHDA and CDR2 SQIVND (reference sequence). This CDR3 comprises 14 residues. V was trimmed by 7 bases and J by 7 bases, leaving 19 bases between them. As DNA, the CDR3 is TGTGCCAGTAAGACCGTTAGTGGGGGATCTGGCTACACCTTC. Translated, it gives CASKTVSGGSGYTF.

Turning to this clone: The same CDR3 arises from other DNA sequences in this sample as well. The chain is built from TRBV27 and TRBJ2-6; D could derive from TRBD1 or TRBD2 (5 bases each). Trimming cost V 0 bases and J 4 bases, with 10 bases left between them. The CDR3 has 16 amino acids. CDR1 and CDR2 (germline): MNHEY, SMNVEV (reference sequence). The CDR3 nucleotides read TGTGCCAGCAGTTTATCGGCCGGGGCCGGGGCCAACGTCCTGACTTTC. This translates into CASSLSAGAGANVLTF.

The CDR3 DNA reads as TGCGCCAGCCGCAGTGGGCAGTCCTCCTACGAGCAGTACTTC. Residues: CASRSGQSSYEQYF. V gene TRBV5-1 combines with J gene TRBJ2-5; D unclear. The J call may be mistaken, given a closer DNA end match to TRBJ2-7. Germline V gene data show CDR1 as SGHRS and CDR2 as YFSETQ. CDR3 length: 14 residues.

This chain connects TRBV18 to TRBJ2-7, with 8 bases lining up with TRBD1. CDR1 is KGHSH and CDR2 is LQKENI in the germline V gene. The length of the CDR3 is 15 residues. V lost 0 bases to trimming and J lost 4 bases; unmatched junction nucleotides: 5. CDR3 in DNA: TGTGCCAGCTCACCACCGGGGGACAGGCCGTACGAGCAGTACTTC. Amino acids: CASSPPGDRPYEQYF.

The rearrangement joins TRBV7-9 to TRBJ2-5, with D perhaps matching TRBD2 (6 bases). CDR3 length: 16 residues. CDR1 and CDR2 (germline): SEHNR, FQNEAQ (reference sequence). Deletions cut 5 bases from V and 0 bases from J, with 16 bases between. CDR3 nucleotide sequence: TGTGCCAGCAGCCATTCGGGGCGGGGAAACCAAGAGACCCAGTACTTC. Translating it yields CASSHSGRGNQETQYF.

The V gene is TRBV5-4, the J gene TRBJ2-7; D tentatively reads TRBD1 or TRBD2 (5 bases each). The CDR3 length is 16 residues. CDR1 is SGHNT, CDR2 YYREEE, per germline (reference sequence). Deletions cut 0 bases from V and 6 bases from J, with 19 bases between. The CDR3 is CASSLGPSGGGGEQYF. The CDR3 region has the DNA TGTGCCAGCAGCTTGGGGCCATCGGGTGGGGGTGGCGAGCAGTACTTC.

The genes are TRBV6-5 and TRBJ2-1; D remains ambiguous. Deletions cut 2 bases from V and 5 bases from J, with 7 bases between. This CDR3 comprises 13 residues. Per the germline V gene, CDR1 is MNHEY and CDR2 is SVGAGI. The CDR3 coding sequence is TGTGCCAGCAGTTACATGGGAAACAATGAGCAGTTCTTC. It codes for CASSYMGNNEQFF.

On this clone: Other DNA sequences from this sample encode an identical CDR3 as well. This chain joins TRBV4-1 and TRBJ2-1; no definite D call. V was cut by 1 base and J by 6 bases, with 7 bases left in between. CDR1 and CDR2 from the germline V gene are MGHRA and YSYEKL. This CDR3 has 13 residues. Here the CDR3 DNA reads TGCGCCAGCAGCCAAGTCGGCGTCAATGAGCAGTTCTTC. Translating gives CASSQVGVNEQFF.

The V gene is TRBV7-8, the J gene TRBJ2-3; D remains unclear. V lost 5 bases and J 2 bases, leaving 11 bases between the germline ends. The CDR3 has 14 residues. Germline-derived CDR1 and CDR2 are SGHVS and FQNEAQ. CDR3 protein: CASSLGPHTDTQYF. For the CDR3, the DNA is TGTGCCAGCAGCCTAGGACCACACACAGATACGCAGTATTTT.

This clone was counted only a few times. The chain is built from TRBV10-1 and TRBJ1-6, with D possibly TRBD1 on 5 matching bases. Per germline, CDR1 WNHNN and CDR2 SYGVQD (reference sequence). The CDR3 consists of 14 residues. V lost 5 bases, J lost 8 bases, and 13 bases lay in between. For the CDR3, the DNA is TGCGCCAGCAGTCCCAGGGCTGGGGATTCACCCCTCCACTTT. Translating gives CASSPRAGDSPLHF.

The chain has TRBV2 and TRBJ2-7, with TRBD2 matching 11 bases. Per the germline V gene, CDR1 is SNHLY and CDR2 is FYNNEI. Trimming at V came to 8 bases and at J to 4 bases, leaving 13 bases not matched to a gene. The CDR3 is 16 amino acids. The CDR3 spells CASHSGRALRLYEQYF. The CDR3 DNA sequence: TGTGCCAGCCATAGCGGGAGGGCCTTAAGACTTTACGAGCAGTACTTC.

On this clone: This specimen includes other DNA sequences encoding the same CDR3. J is TRBJ2-1 and V is TRBV9; the match to TRBD2 covers 7 bases. The V gene end was trimmed by 0 bases and the J gene end by 4 bases; junction bases not matched to a gene: 7. Germline assignment: CDR1 SGDLS and CDR2 YYNGEE. The CDR3 extends over 16 amino acids. The CDR3 reads CASSVAGGGSYNEQFF. The CDR3 DNA sequence: TGTGCCAGCAGCGTAGCTGGCGGGGGTTCGTACAATGAGCAGTTCTTC.

The CDR3 spells CASSLARDATGELFF. CDR3 sequence (DNA): TGTGCCAGCAGTTTGGCCCGGGACGCTACCGGGGAGCTGTTTTTT. This chain links TRBV6-5 with TRBJ2-2, with D perhaps TRBD1 or TRBD2 (5 bases each). Germline assignment: CDR1 MNHEY and CDR2 SVGAGI. The CDR3 runs 15 residues. V lost 4 bases and J 5 bases, leaving 14 bases between the germline ends.

The V and J genes are TRBV28 and TRBJ2-5; maybe TRBD1 (6 bases). V was shortened by 4 bases and J by 3 bases, with 12 bases between the two germline ends. The CDR3 sequence is 14 residues long. In germline, CDR1 is MDHEN, CDR2 SYDVKM. The CDR3 loop is CASSSREGEETQYF. The CDR3 DNA reads TGTGCCAGCAGTTCCAGAGAGGGGGAAGAGACCCAGTACTTC. The full variable domain, completed using reference TRBV28 and TRBJ2-5, is DVKVTQSSRYLVKRTGEKVFLECVQDMDHENMFWYRQDPGLGLRLIYFSYDVKMKEKGDIPEGYSVSREKKERFSLILESASTNQTSMYLCASSSREGEETQYFGPGTRLLVL.

This clone has just a few counts. CDR3 DNA sequence: TGTGCCAGCAGCGACCAAACAGGGGGCCTCTACGAGCAGTACTTC. Translation: CASSDQTGGLYEQYF. The chain links TRBV11-2 to TRBJ2-7, with 9 bases matching TRBD1. CDR3 length equals 15 residues. Trimming cost V 5 bases and J 3 bases; bases outside gene matches: 8. Looked up from germline, CDR1 is SGHAT and CDR2 is FQNNGV.

The chain combines TRBV15 with TRBJ1-2; tentative D call: TRBD1 (6 bases). Germline V lookup: CDR1 LNHNV, CDR2 YYDKDF (reference sequence). The CDR3 extends over 17 amino acids. V was pared by 1 base and J by 4 bases, with 19 bases between. CDR3 amino acids: CATSRASTGMDIYGYTF. The CDR3 bases are TGTGCCACCAGCAGAGCATCCACAGGGATGGATATCTATGGCTACACCTTC.